This T cell receptor (beta chain) was sequenced during a study of cytomegalovirus exposure and HLA in healthy donors. Study-level findings and limits: In a later analysis, first-cohort TCR clusters were found to tend to co-occur in the approximately 110 validation repertoires.

J was trimmed by 7 bases and V by 5 bases; bases with no gene match: 16. Germline V CDR1 and CDR2: GTSNPN, SVGIG (reference sequence). The CDR3 runs to 17 residues. Notes on this clone: Its antigen is undetermined.

The repertoire was sequenced with immunoSEQ multiplex PCR; TCRdb's copy has only in-frame clones and lacks some. The sample records 250,000 to 400,000 clones, around 90% being singletons. V usage is TRBV30 and J usage is TRBJ2-1, with 11 positions matching TRBD1. The material sequenced was PBMCs. This TCR derives from a woman aged 30 to 39 in good health and CMV-seropositive. CDR3 residues: CAWFTGTGGWVKNEQFF. DNA of the CDR3: TGTGCCTGGTTTACCGGGACAGGGGGATGGGTTAAGAATGAGCAGTTCTTC.